This passage covers 20 T cell receptor beta chains from one sample sequenced in a study of shared clonotypes between healthy human individuals. Here immunoSEQ multiplex PCR was the method, and the copy in TCRdb shows in-frame clones only, minus some. The data show roughly 720,000 clones, with roughly 88% seen just once and about a third held by the top ten. Sequencing was done on a sample of memory CD8+ T cells from PBMCs. Subset defined: CD45RO+ cells pooled with CCR7-negative TemRA cells. The receptors stem from a man aged 18 to 35 in good health. Some clones in this sample may be carry-over from other donors' samples.

V is TRBV5-1 and J is TRBJ2-2, with D unresolved. Germline assignment: CDR1 SGHRS and CDR2 YFSETQ. Trimming removed 0 bases at V and 4 bases at J, with 4 bases between. The length of the CDR3 is 13 residues. Here the CDR3 reads CASSLEGTGELFF. Here the CDR3 DNA reads TGCGCCAGCAGCTTGGAGGGCACCGGGGAGCTGTTTTTT.

The V and J genes are TRBV29-1 and TRBJ1-4; a possible D gene is TRBD1 (5 bases). Germline CDR1 SQVTM, CDR2 ANQGSEA. This CDR3 region has 12 residues. With 5 bases removed from V and 5 bases from J, the gap between germline ends came to 9 bases. The CDR3 sequence is CSVRGVNEKLFF. The CDR3 DNA is TGCAGCGTTCGGGGGGTGAATGAAAAACTGTTTTTT. The full variable domain, with the rest looked up from reference TRBV29-1 and TRBJ1-4, is SAVISQKPSRDICQRGTSLTIQCQVDSQVTMMFWYRQQPGQSLTLIATANQGSEATYESGFVIDKFPISRPNLTFSTLTVSNMSPEDSSIYLCSVRGVNEKLFFGSGTQLSVL.

The CDR3 DNA reads TGTGCCAGCAGCTTCTCCCCCGGGGAGCTGTTTTTT. Translation: CASSFSPGELFF. The chain is built from TRBV13 and TRBJ2-2; no firm D call. The germline V and J ends were trimmed by 3 bases and 6 bases, with 5 bases remaining between them. This CDR3 has 12 residues. Germline CDR1 PRHDT, CDR2 FYEKMQ (reference sequence).

The chain recombines TRBV6-5 with TRBJ1-2; D may be TRBD1 (6 bases). The CDR3 has 12 residues. The germline V gene encodes CDR1 MNHEY and CDR2 SVGAGI. V lost 5 bases and J lost 8, with 12 bases in between. CDR3 in amino acids: CASSPGGDGYTF. Written as DNA, the CDR3 is TGTGCCAGCAGTCCGGGGGGCGACGGCTACACCTTC.

This clone showed up just once. V usage is TRBV15 and J usage is TRBJ1-5; 8 nucleotides agree with TRBD1. The trim removed 6 bases at V and 2 bases at J, leaving 9 bases unmatched. CDR1 is LNHNV and CDR2 is YYDKDF in the germline V gene (reference sequence). The CDR3 loop spans 16 amino acids. The CDR3 sequence: CATSPGQGVGNQPQHF. The CDR3 DNA follows: TGTGCCACCAGTCCCGGACAGGGAGTAGGCAATCAGCCCCAGCATTTT.

The gene calls are TRBV28 and TRBJ2-7; a weak D match, TRBD2 (5 bases). V dropped 7 bases and J dropped 0 bases, with 10 bases sitting between them. The CDR3 consists of 13 residues. Germline assignment: CDR1 MDHEN and CDR2 SYDVKM. CDR3 region: CASIRRSSYEQYF. The CDR3 DNA is TGTGCCAGCATTCGGAGGAGCTCCTACGAGCAGTACTTC.

The chain recombines TRBV5-4 with TRBJ1-1; 7 nucleotides match TRBD1. CDR3 length: 15 amino acids. Germline V gene lookup returns CDR1 SGHNT and CDR2 YYREEE (reference sequence). With V trimmed by 5 bases and J by 0 bases, 7 bases remained unmatched. DNA of the CDR3: TGTGCCAGCAGACCAGACAGGGCGGTGAACACTGAAGCTTTCTTT. This gives the protein CASRPDRAVNTEAFF.

In the case of this clone: One junction end disagrees with the germline gene, perhaps due to a read error. The chain joins TRBV28 to TRBJ2-3; a possible D gene is TRBD1 (6 bases). Germline V CDR1 and CDR2: MDHEN, SYDVKM. The CDR3 is made up of 15 amino acids. Written as DNA, the CDR3 is TGTGCCAGCAGTCTATGGACAGAAAGCACAGATACGCAGTATTTT. As protein: CASSLWTESTDTQYF. Supplemented by reference TRBV28 and TRBJ2-3, the full variable domain reads DVKVTQSSRYLVKRTGEKVFLECVQDMDHENMFWYRQDPGLGLRLIYFSYDVKMKEKGDIPEGYSVSREKKERFSLILESASTNQTSMYLCASSLWTESTDTQYFGPGTRLTVL.

The chain employs TRBV4-1 and TRBJ1-1, with TRBD1 matching 8 bases. The ends lost 3 bases at V and 3 bases at J; junction bases unmatched: 15. CDR3 length: 18 amino acids. The germline CDR1 and CDR2 sequences are MGHRA and YSYEKL. As DNA, the CDR3 is TGCGCCAGCAGCCATGTTGGGCAGGGGGCTAGTAGGGACACTGAAGCTTTCTTT. It specifies CASSHVGQGASRDTEAFF.

V and J are TRBV9 and TRBJ2-6; TRBD2 aligns across 7 bases. CDR3 length: 18 residues. Germline trimming cut 4 bases from V and 1 base from J; bases unmatched to any gene: 11. Per the germline V gene, CDR1 is SGDLS and CDR2 is YYNGEE. In DNA form, the CDR3 reads TGTGCCAGCAGCCATGGACTAGGAGGGGTTTCTGGGGCCAACGTCCTGACTTTC. Translating gives CASSHGLGGVSGANVLTF.

This clone showed up just a few times. V is TRBV27 and J is TRBJ1-1; D not resolved. From germline, CDR1 is MNHEY and CDR2 SMNVEV (reference sequence). V was shortened by 2 bases and J by 0 bases, with 7 bases between the two germline ends. There are 14 residues in the CDR3. The CDR3: CASSLVGMNTEAFF. The DNA for the CDR3 is TGTGCCAGCAGTTTAGTAGGGATGAACACTGAAGCTTTCTTT.

This chain links TRBV6-1 with TRBJ1-2, with 9 bases lining up with TRBD1. Germline values: CDR1 MNHNS, CDR2 SASEGT. The CDR3 length is 15 residues. V gave up 2 bases and J gave up 7 bases; unmatched junction bases: 8. CDR3 sequence reads: CASSEIIGQGIGYTF. As DNA, the CDR3 is TGTGCCAGCAGTGAAATCATCGGACAGGGGATTGGCTACACCTTC.

The rearrangement uses TRBV6-1 and TRBJ2-1; 9 bases agree with TRBD1. The V gene end was trimmed by 4 bases and the J gene end by 1 base; junction bases not matched to a gene: 5. Germline values: CDR1 MNHNS, CDR2 SASEGT. The CDR3 contains 16 residues. The CDR3 bases are TGTGCCAGCAGTGGAACAGGGGGCGGATCCTACAATGAGCAGTTCTTC. Translated: CASSGTGGGSYNEQFF.

The gene calls are TRBV14 and TRBJ2-2; D ambiguous. CDR3 length: 13 residues. Trimming removed 3 bases from V and 6 bases from J, with 8 bases in between. CDR1 and CDR2 from the germline V gene are SGHDN and FVKESK. This CDR3 reads CASSHRKAGELFF. CDR3 nucleotides: TGTGCCAGCAGCCACCGCAAGGCCGGGGAGCTGTTTTTT.

This chain joins TRBV6-5 and TRBJ2-5; no reliable D call. Trimming shortened V by 5 bases and J by 4 bases, and 17 bases separated the two germline ends. Germline loops: CDR1 MNHEY, CDR2 SVGAGI. This CDR3 spans 15 amino acids. The CDR3 is CASSPGPNLGETQYF. The CDR3 DNA reads as TGTGCCAGCAGTCCCGGACCTAATCTCGGAGAGACCCAGTACTTC.

The chain has TRBV7-9 and TRBJ2-4; TRBD2 is a possible D gene (5 bases). With 5 bases removed from V and 0 bases from J, the gap between germline ends came to 11 bases. The CDR3 covers 15 residues. Per germline, CDR1 SEHNR and CDR2 FQNEAQ (reference sequence). CDR3 residues: CASSPGFTAKNIQYF. The CDR3 coding sequence is TGTGCCAGCAGCCCGGGATTTACAGCCAAAAACATTCAGTACTTC.

The rearrangement uses TRBV6-1 and TRBJ2-7, with 7 bases identical to TRBD1. Germline assignment: CDR1 MNHNS and CDR2 SASEGT. The V gene end was trimmed by 0 bases and the J gene end by 2 bases; junction bases not matched to a gene: 4. The CDR3 extends over 15 amino acids. DNA for the CDR3: TGTGCCAGCAGTGAAGCGGAGCAGGGGGCCTACGAGCAGTACTTC. It codes for CASSEAEQGAYEQYF.

Remarks on this clone: The sample has other DNA sequences that encode this CDR3 too. The genes are TRBV28 and TRBJ1-5; 8 bases agree with TRBD1. V was pared by 6 bases and J by 2 bases, with 6 bases of the junction left unmatched. The CDR3 is 15 residues long. CDR1 MDHEN and CDR2 SYDVKM come from the germline V gene. CDR3 nucleotide sequence: TGTGCCAGCAGGGTCTCGGGACAGGGCAATCAGCCCCAGCATTTT. Amino acids: CASRVSGQGNQPQHF.

The gene calls are TRBV7-2 and TRBJ2-7, with D perhaps TRBD2 (5 bases). The ends were cut back, 5 bases at V and 4 bases at J, with 18 bases in the middle. Germline V lookup: CDR1 SGHTA, CDR2 FQGNSA. The CDR3 loop spans 15 amino acids. In DNA form, the CDR3 reads TGTGCCAGCAGCGAGGGCTATGCGGCGGAATACGAGCAGTACTTC. Its translation is CASSEGYAAEYEQYF.

This clone occurred once. The junction shows a germline mismatch at one end, possibly a read error. The sample carries other DNA sequences with the same CDR3. CDR3 in amino acids: CASSLTGLEAFF. The CDR3 DNA sequence: TGTGCCAGCAGCTTAACAGGTCTTGAAGCCTTCTTT. The genes are TRBV7-2 and TRBJ1-1; tentatively, D is TRBD1 (5 bases). The CDR3 runs 12 residues. Per germline, CDR1 SGHTA and CDR2 FQGNSA.